This T cell receptor (beta chain) was recovered during a study of blood T cell repertoires in COVID-19. Study as a whole: Collection of acute and convalescent COVID-19 samples took place in the United States, Italy and Spain. T cells, B-cell-depleted T cells, or PBMCs provided the cDNA or gDNA that served as material.

Original handling: Amplification from reference gene primers served as the basis for estimated nucleated cell counts. TCRdb keeps only in-frame clones here, not all; method: immunoSEQ multiplex PCR. V, J and clone size reflect that table, while D and trimming were determined from the DNA. The sample contains approximately 46,000 clones, roughly 82% of which appear only once. The CDR3 totals 12 residues. The ends were cut back, 3 bases at V and 9 bases at J, with 11 bases in the middle. The clonotype comes from a woman aged 55-70 years with acute or convalescent COVID-19. The chain is built from TRBV12-3 or TRBV12-4 and TRBJ1-1; tentative D call: TRBD1 (5 bases). Sequencing was performed on peripheral blood. As DNA, the CDR3 is TGTGCCAGCAGTTTCCCGGGGGTTAAAGCTTTCTTT. It translates to CASSFPGVKAFF.